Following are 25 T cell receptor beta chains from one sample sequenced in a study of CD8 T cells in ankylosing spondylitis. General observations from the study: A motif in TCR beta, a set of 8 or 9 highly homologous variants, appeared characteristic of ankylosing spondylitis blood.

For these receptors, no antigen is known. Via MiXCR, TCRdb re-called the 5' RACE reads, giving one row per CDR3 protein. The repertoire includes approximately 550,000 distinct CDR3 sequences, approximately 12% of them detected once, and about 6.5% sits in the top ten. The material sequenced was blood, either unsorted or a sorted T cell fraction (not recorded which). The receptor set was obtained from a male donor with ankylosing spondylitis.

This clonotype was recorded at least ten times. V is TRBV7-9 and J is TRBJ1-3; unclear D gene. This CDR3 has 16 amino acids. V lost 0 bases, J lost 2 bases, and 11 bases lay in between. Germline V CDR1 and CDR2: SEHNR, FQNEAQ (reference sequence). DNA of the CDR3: TGTGCCAGCAGCTTAGCGGGCAAACGGGCTGGAAACACCATATATTTT. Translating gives CASSLAGKRAGNTIYF.

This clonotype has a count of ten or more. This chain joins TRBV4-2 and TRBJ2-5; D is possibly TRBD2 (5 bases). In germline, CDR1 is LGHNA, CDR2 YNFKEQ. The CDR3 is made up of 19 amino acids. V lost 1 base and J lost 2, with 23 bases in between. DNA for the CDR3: TGTGCCAGCAGCCAAGCTCCCGGGAATACAGAAGGAGGTCAAGAGACCCAGTACTTC. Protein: CASSQAPGNTEGGQETQYF.

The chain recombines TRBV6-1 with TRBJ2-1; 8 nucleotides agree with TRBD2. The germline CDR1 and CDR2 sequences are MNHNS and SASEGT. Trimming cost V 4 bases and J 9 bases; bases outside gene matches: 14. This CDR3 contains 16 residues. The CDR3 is CASSVTERESISEQFF. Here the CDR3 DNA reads TGTGCCAGCAGTGTGACAGAGCGGGAGTCAATTAGTGAGCAGTTCTTC.

CDR3: CASSLFNRGQETQYF. The CDR3 DNA follows: TGTGCCAGCAGCTTATTTAACAGGGGCCAGGAGACCCAGTACTTC. The rearrangement joins TRBV7-2 to TRBJ2-5; 7 bases agree with TRBD1. Germline V lookup: CDR1 SGHTA, CDR2 FQGNSA. Losses at the gene ends were 2 bases for V and 5 bases for J; bases not matched to a gene: 8. The CDR3 totals 15 residues.

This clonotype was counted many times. The CDR3 DNA sequence: TGTGCCAGCGGAGGGGCTTTCCAGCCCCAGCATTTT. Amino acids: CASGGAFQPQHF. The gene calls are TRBV19 and TRBJ1-5; maybe TRBD1 (5 bases). Germline V CDR1 and CDR2: LNHDA, SQIVND (reference sequence). Trimming took off 9 bases at V and 7 bases at J, with 13 bases between the two ends. The CDR3 length is 12 residues.

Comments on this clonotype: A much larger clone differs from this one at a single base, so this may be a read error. The CDR3 spells CATSGKTSSYNEQFF. CDR3 nucleotide sequence: TGTGCCACCAGTGGGAAAACAAGCTCCTACAATGAGCAGTTCTTC. V and J are TRBV24-1 and TRBJ2-1, with D unresolved. Per germline, CDR1 KGHDR and CDR2 SFDVKD. The V and J ends lost 5 bases and 0 bases respectively, with 10 bases between them. This CDR3 spans 15 amino acids.

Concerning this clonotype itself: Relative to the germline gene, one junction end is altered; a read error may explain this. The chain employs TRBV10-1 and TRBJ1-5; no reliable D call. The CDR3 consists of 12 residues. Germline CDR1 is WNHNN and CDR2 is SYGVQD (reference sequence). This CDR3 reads CARSEGNQPQHF. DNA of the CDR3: TGCGCCCGCAGTGAGGGCAATCAGCCCCAGCATTTT.

This CDR3 is CAIGGRATETDTQYF. The CDR3 bases are TGTGCCATCGGCGGGCGGGCGACTGAAACAGATACGCAGTATTTT. V is TRBV10-3 and J is TRBJ2-3; the D gene is possibly TRBD2 (5 bases). The V gene lost 8 bases and the J gene lost 3 bases, with 18 bases spanning the gap. Germline V gene sequence: CDR1 ENHRY, CDR2 SYGVKD. This CDR3 contains 15 residues.

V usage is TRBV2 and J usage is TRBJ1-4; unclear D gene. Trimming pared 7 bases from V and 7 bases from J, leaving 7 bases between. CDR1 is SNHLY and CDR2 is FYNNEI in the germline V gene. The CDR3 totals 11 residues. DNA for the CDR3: TGTGCCAGCACCCGGGTTGAAAAACTGTTTTTT. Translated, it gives CASTRVEKLFF.

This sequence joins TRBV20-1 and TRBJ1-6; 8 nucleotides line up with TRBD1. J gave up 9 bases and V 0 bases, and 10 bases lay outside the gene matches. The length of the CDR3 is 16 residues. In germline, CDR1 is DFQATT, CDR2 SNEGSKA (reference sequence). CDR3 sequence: CSARDYPQGGSSPLHF. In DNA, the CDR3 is TGCAGTGCTAGAGATTACCCACAGGGGGGAAGTTCACCCCTCCACTTT.

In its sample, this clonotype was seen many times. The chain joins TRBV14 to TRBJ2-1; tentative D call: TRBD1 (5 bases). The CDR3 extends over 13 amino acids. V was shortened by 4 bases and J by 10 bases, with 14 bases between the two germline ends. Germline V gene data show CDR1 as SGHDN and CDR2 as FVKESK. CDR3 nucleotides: TGTGCCAGCAGCCGGGATTTTTCAGGGGAGCAGTTCTTC. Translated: CASSRDFSGEQFF.

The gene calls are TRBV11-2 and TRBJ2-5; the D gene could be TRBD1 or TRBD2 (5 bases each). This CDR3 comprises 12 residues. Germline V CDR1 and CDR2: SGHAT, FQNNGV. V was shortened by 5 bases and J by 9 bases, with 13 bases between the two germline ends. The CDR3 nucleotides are TGTGCCAGCAGCCATTTGGGGGATCCCCAGTACTTC. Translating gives CASSHLGDPQYF.

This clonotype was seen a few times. CDR3 DNA: TGTGCCAGCGGGGCCGTTTGGAACACTGAAGCTTTCTTT. Encoded protein: CASGAVWNTEAFF. The V call is TRBV2, the J call TRBJ1-1; D may be TRBD1 (5 bases). The CDR3 totals 13 residues. The V and J ends lost 8 bases and 1 base respectively, with 11 bases between them. Germline CDR1 and CDR2: SNHLY and FYNNEI.

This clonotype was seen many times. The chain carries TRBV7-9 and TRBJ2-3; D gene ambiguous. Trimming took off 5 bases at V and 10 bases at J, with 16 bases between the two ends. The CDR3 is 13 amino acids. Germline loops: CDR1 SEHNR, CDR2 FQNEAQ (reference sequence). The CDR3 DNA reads TGTGCCAGCAGCATCGAGAGAGCCGCCTCGCAGTATTTT. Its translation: CASSIERAASQYF.

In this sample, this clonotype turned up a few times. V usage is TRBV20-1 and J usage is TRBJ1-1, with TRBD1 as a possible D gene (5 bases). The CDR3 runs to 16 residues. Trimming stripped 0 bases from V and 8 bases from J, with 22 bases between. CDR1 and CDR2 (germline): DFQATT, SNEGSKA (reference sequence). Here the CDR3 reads CSARELAGTGRLEAFF. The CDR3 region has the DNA TGCAGTGCTAGAGAACTCGCGGGGACTGGGAGGCTGGAAGCTTTCTTT.

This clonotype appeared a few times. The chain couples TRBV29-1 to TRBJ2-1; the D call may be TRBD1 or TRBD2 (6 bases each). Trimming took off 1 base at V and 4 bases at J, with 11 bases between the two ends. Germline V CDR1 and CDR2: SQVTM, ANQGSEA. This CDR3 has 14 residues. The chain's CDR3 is CSVEGRGRYNEQFF. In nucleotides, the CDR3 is TGCAGCGTTGAAGGCCGGGGGCGGTACAATGAGCAGTTCTTC.

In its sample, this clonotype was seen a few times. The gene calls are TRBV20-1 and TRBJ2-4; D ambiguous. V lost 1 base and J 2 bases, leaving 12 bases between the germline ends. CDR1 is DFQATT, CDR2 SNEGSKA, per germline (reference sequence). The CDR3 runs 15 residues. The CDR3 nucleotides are TGCAGTGCTAGAGGTCCCCGGATCTCCAAAAACATTCAGTACTTC. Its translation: CSARGPRISKNIQYF.

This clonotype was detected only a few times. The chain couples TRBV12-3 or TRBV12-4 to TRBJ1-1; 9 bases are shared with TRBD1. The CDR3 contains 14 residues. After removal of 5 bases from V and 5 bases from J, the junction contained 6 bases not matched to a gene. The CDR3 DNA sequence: TGTGCCAGCAGTGCGGACAGGGGAGGGACTGAAGCTTTCTTT. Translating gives CASSADRGGTEAFF.

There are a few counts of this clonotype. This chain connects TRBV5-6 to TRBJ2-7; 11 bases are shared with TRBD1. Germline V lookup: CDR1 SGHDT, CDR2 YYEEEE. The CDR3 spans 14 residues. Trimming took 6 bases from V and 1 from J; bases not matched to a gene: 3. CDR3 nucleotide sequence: TGTGCCAGCACACGGGACAGGGGGTCCTACGAGCAGTACGTC. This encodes CASTRDRGSYEQYV.

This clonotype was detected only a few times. The CDR3: CSALATHSYNEQFF. The CDR3 DNA is TGCAGTGCCCTAGCGACCCACTCCTACAATGAGCAGTTCTTC. The chain uses TRBV20-1 and TRBJ2-1; D may be TRBD2 (6 bases). Germline lookup yields CDR1 DFQATT and CDR2 SNEGSKA (reference sequence). V lost 6 bases to trimming and J lost 0 bases, with 12 bases between them. The CDR3 is 14 amino acids.

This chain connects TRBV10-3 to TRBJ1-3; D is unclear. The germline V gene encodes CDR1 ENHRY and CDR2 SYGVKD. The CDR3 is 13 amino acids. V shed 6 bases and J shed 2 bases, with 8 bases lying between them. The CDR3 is CAIRVAAGNTIYF. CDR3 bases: TGTGCCATCAGGGTGGCAGCTGGAAACACCATATATTTT.

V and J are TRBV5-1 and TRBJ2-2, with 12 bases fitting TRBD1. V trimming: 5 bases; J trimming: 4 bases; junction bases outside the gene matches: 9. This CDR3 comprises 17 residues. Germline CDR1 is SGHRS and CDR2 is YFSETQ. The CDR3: CASSRDRGHVVTGELFF. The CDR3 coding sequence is TGCGCCAGCAGTAGGGACAGGGGGCACGTGGTCACCGGGGAGCTGTTTTTT.

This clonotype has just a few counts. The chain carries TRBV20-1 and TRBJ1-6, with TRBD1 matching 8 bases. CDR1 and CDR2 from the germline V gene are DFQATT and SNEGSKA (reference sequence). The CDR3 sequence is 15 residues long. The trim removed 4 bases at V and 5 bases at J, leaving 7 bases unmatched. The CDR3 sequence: CSANKGTGNNSPLHF. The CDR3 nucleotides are TGCAGTGCTAATAAGGGGACAGGCAATAATTCACCCCTCCACTTT.

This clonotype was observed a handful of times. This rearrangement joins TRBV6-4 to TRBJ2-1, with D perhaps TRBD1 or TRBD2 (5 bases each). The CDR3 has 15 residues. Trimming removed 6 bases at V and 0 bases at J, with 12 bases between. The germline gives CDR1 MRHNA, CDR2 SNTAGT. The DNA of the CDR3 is TGTGCCAGCAGCCACGAGGGGAGCTCCTACAATGAGCAGTTCTTC. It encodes CASSHEGSSYNEQFF.

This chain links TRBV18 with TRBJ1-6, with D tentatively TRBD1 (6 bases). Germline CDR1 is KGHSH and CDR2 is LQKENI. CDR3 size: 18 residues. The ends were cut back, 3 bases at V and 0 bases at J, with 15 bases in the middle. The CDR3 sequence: CASSPWTASSSYNSPLHF. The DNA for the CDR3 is TGTGCCAGCTCACCCTGGACAGCCTCAAGCTCCTATAATTCACCCCTCCACTTT.